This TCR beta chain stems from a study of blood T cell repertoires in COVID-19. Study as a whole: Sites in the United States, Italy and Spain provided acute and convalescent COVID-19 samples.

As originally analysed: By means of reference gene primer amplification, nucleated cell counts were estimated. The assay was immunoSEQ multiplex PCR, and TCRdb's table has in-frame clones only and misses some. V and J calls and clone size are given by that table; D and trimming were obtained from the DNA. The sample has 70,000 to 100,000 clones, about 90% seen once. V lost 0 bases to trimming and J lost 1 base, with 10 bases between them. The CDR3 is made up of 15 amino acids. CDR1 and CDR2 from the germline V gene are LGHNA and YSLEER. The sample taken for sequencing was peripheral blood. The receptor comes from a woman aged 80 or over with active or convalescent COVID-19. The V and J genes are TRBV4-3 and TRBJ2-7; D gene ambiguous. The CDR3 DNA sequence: TGCGCCAGCAGCCAAGAGATAGCTAGGTCCTACGAGCAGTACTTC. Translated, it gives CASSQEIARSYEQYF.